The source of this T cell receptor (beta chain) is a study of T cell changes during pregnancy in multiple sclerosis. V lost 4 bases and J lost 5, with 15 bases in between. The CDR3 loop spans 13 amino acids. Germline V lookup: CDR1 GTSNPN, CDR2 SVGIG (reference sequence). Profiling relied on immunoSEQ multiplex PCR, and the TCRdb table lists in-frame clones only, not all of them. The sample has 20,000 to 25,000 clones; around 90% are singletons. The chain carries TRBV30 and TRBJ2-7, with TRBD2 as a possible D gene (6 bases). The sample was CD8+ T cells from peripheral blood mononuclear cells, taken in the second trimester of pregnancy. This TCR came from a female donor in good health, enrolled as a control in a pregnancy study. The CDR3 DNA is TGTGCCTGGAATCGGGGAGGTATAGACGAGCAGTACTTC. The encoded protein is CAWNRGGIDEQYF.